This record looks at one T cell receptor (beta chain) sequence and its context. Following extraction, RNA underwent reverse transcription to cDNA, which served as the sequencing template. Measured with immunoSEQ multiplex PCR; TCRdb has only the in-frame clones, and not every one. Here the sample spans around 160,000 clones, over 80% being singletons. This sample is part of a study of CD8+ T cells in alopecia areata. Alopecia areata patients provided lesional scalp punch biopsies and peripheral blood. The sequence was collected from a human donor with alopecia areata. Source: CD8+ T cells sorted from blood, taken at week 0.

This CDR3 reads CASSQAGDQETQYF. In DNA form, the CDR3 reads TGTGCCAGCAGCCAAGCTGGGGACCAAGAGACCCAGTACTTC. The chain carries TRBV11-2 and TRBJ2-5; no definite D call. The CDR3 consists of 14 residues. The V end was cut by 5 bases, the J end by 0 bases, with 10 bases between. Germline V gives CDR1 SGHAT, CDR2 FQNNGV.